This T cell receptor beta chain was retrieved from a study of cytomegalovirus exposure and HLA in healthy donors. For the study at large: The roughly 110 validation repertoires were reported in a later analysis to have been generated on the same platform as the 500 to 700 first-cohort repertoires. Study-level findings and limits: It was reportedly the case that the classifier diagnosed cytomegalovirus status with high specificity and sensitivity. While the bulk of TCR sequences proved rare, some public TCRs turned up in many donors. Cytomegalovirus association was listed for 164 TCR beta chains.

Assay used: immunoSEQ multiplex PCR; TCRdb lists only in-frame clones, some missing. The profile shows about 110,000 clones, around 90% of them singletons. The CDR3 runs to 18 residues. V gave up 6 bases and J gave up 0 bases, with 21 bases separating them. The V gene's germline CDR1 is LNHDA and CDR2 SQIVND (reference sequence). As for this clone: Its antigen is unidentified.

The source of this sequence is a woman younger than 30 in good health and CMV-seropositive. Source material: PBMCs. The chain couples TRBV19 to TRBJ2-4; D uncertain. CDR3 sequence reads: CASSSLIVTALAKNIQYF. In nucleotides, the CDR3 is TGTGCCAGTAGCTCCTTAATCGTGACTGCCCTAGCCAAAAACATTCAGTACTTC. Together with reference TRBV19 and TRBJ2-4, the CDR3 gives the full variable domain: DGGITQSPKYLFRKEGQNVTLSCEQNLNHDAMYWYRQDPGQGLRLIYYSQIVNDFQKGDIAEGYSVSREKKESFPLTVTSAQKNPTAFYLCASSSLIVTALAKNIQYFGAGTRLSVL.